The rows below give T cell receptor beta chains drawn from one sample of a study of shared clonotypes between healthy human individuals. Using immunoSEQ multiplex PCR, the repertoire was profiled, and TCRdb retains in-frame clones only, with some absent. The sample shows about 450,000 clones, 79% of them seen only once. What was sequenced was PBMCs. These TCRs come from a woman aged 40-49 years in good health. Some clones in this sample may be carry-over from other donors' samples. Both conserved end residues are part of each CDR3. The order of the fields is V gene, clone size, CDR3 length, J gene, D gene, CDR3 protein, CDR3 DNA. A D gene is named only where the DNA matches it firmly. Size is stated for part of the rows, as once, few or many counts, or as a class when the clone is expanded.

v_call: TRBV7-2
clone_size: .
cdr3_length: 16
j_call: TRBJ2-7
d_call: TRBD2
cdr3_aa: CASSLRAGGSSYEQYF
cdr3_nt: TGTGCCAGCAGCTTAAGGGCGGGAGGGAGCTCCTACGAGCAGTACTTC

v_call: TRBV7-6
clone_size: .
cdr3_length: 12
j_call: TRBJ1-1
d_call: .
cdr3_aa: CASDPGNTEAFF
cdr3_nt: TGTGCCAGCGACCCCGGGAACACTGAAGCTTTCTTT

v_call: TRBV4-3
clone_size: once
cdr3_length: 13
j_call: TRBJ2-7
d_call: .
cdr3_aa: CASSQGDSYEQYF
cdr3_nt: TGCGCCAGCAGCCAAGGCGACTCCTACGAGCAGTACTTC

v_call: TRBV28
clone_size: .
cdr3_length: 16
j_call: TRBJ2-5
d_call: .
cdr3_aa: CASSYLIRGEQETQYF
cdr3_nt: TGTGCCAGCAGTTACCTTATAAGGGGGGAGCAAGAGACCCAGTACTTC

v_call: TRBV28
clone_size: .
cdr3_length: 16
j_call: TRBJ2-5
d_call: .
cdr3_aa: CASSLFNRGRWETQYF
cdr3_nt: TGTGCCAGCAGTTTATTTAATCGGGGGAGATGGGAGACCCAGTACTTC

v_call: TRBV28
clone_size: .
cdr3_length: 13
j_call: TRBJ1-2
d_call: TRBD1
cdr3_aa: CASSPGTGVGYTF
cdr3_nt: TGTGCCAGCAGCCCTGGGACAGGGGTTGGCTACACCTTC

v_call: TRBV5-4
clone_size: .
cdr3_length: 13
j_call: TRBJ1-2
d_call: .
cdr3_aa: CASSPTDNYGYTF
cdr3_nt: TGTGCCAGCAGCCCGACCGATAACTATGGCTACACCTTC

v_call: TRBV25-1
clone_size: .
cdr3_length: 14
j_call: TRBJ1-2
d_call: .
cdr3_aa: CASSLRGRNYGYTF
cdr3_nt: TGTGCCAGCAGCCTCCGGGGCAGGAACTATGGCTACACCTTC

v_call: TRBV11-2
clone_size: few
cdr3_length: 16
j_call: TRBJ2-7
d_call: TRBD2
cdr3_aa: CASGAPAELAVYEQYF
cdr3_nt: TGTGCCAGCGGAGCCCCCGCGGAACTAGCGGTCTACGAGCAGTACTTC

v_call: TRBV2
clone_size: .
cdr3_length: 15
j_call: TRBJ2-2
d_call: .
cdr3_aa: CASSVGLKNTGELFF
cdr3_nt: TGTGCCAGCAGTGTGGGACTGAAAAACACCGGGGAGCTGTTTTTT